This entry concerns a single TCR beta chain. Antigen specificity is unknown. Use of 60 Vbeta and 13 Jbeta primers characterized the PCR. Method: immunoSEQ multiplex PCR; TCRdb's copy keeps in-frame clones and lacks some. The sample contains under 200,000 clones, 76% of which appear only once. These data are taken from a study of cytomegalovirus exposure and HLA in healthy donors. Findings of the study overall: Cytomegalovirus-associated TCR beta chains were listed, numbering around 150. Later, an analysis showed that TCR beta chains associated with HLA were more clonally expanded than others that were equally common.

The sequence came from a female donor in good health and CMV-seronegative. Sequencing was performed on PBMCs.

CDR3 sequence (DNA): TGTGCCAGCAGCGACAGGGCAGGCGGCTACACCTTC. Translated, it gives CASSDRAGGYTF. The chain uses TRBV2 and TRBJ1-2, with TRBD1 identical over 7 bases. The V and J ends lost 6 bases and 8 bases, in that order; junction bases with no gene match: 6. The CDR3 has 12 amino acids. Germline loops: CDR1 SNHLY, CDR2 FYNNEI.